The T cell receptor beta chain described here comes from a study of blood T cell repertoires in COVID-19. Clones were read by immunoSEQ multiplex PCR, and TCRdb kept only the in-frame ones, dropping some. In the table there are 130,000 to 150,000 clones, 85% to 90% of which are singletons. Trimming took off 3 bases at V and 4 bases at J, with 7 bases between the two ends. CDR3 length: 13 amino acids. Germline V CDR1 and CDR2: ENHRY, SYGVKD. Participants had their cohort set by participant-reported clinical history. The specimen sequenced was PBMCs or T cells enriched from blood (not recorded which). The origin of this receptor is a man in his fifties or sixties who had recovered from COVID-19. The rearrangement joins TRBV10-3 to TRBJ1-5; TRBD1 might be the D (6 bases). DNA of the CDR3: TGTGCCATCAGTGAACAGGGTAATCAGCCCCAGCATTTT. Protein product: CAISEQGNQPQHF.